This TCR beta chain was sequenced for a study of T cells after yellow fever vaccination. TCRdb itself ran the 5' RACE reads through MiXCR, one entry per CDR3 protein. The table has about 230,000 distinct CDR3 sequences, roughly 6.8% seen once; the top ten hold approximately 0.99%. Germline CDR1 WNHNN, CDR2 SYGVQD (reference sequence). The CDR3 totals 14 residues. Germline trimming cut 9 bases from V and 4 bases from J; bases unmatched to any gene: 7. The chain employs TRBV10-1 and TRBJ2-3; 10 positions agree with TRBD2. The sample in question was CD4+ T cells sorted from PBMCs, obtained on the day of the yellow fever booster vaccination. The TCR originated in a man younger than 40 who received the YFV17D yellow fever vaccine. This chain's CDR3 is CASSSGSWSDTQYF. The CDR3 bases are TGCGCCAGTTCTAGCGGGAGTTGGTCAGATACGCAGTATTTT.